One and the same sample provided the 2 T cell receptor beta chains below, sequenced in a study of blood T cell repertoires in COVID-19. Profiling relied on immunoSEQ multiplex PCR, and the TCRdb table lists in-frame clones only, not all of them. The sample includes roughly 220,000 clones, approximately 83% of them seen just once. The sequenced material came from peripheral blood. The receptors here all came from a woman aged 60-70 years with acute or convalescent COVID-19.

This chain uses TRBV3-1 (or the pseudogene TRBV3-2) with TRBJ1-4; D call uncertain. V dropped 0 bases and J dropped 7 bases, with 9 bases sitting between them. Per the germline V gene, CDR1 is LGHDT and CDR2 is YNNKEL (reference sequence). This CDR3 spans 14 amino acids. The CDR3 region has the DNA TGTGCCAGCAGCCAAGAAATACACAGTGAAAAACTGTTTTTT. Amino acids: CASSQEIHSEKLFF.

This clone occurred once. The V call is TRBV2, the J call TRBJ2-5, with TRBD2 matching over 9 bases. Trimming took 8 bases from V and 5 from J; bases not matched to a gene: 15. CDR1 and CDR2 from the germline V gene are SNHLY and FYNNEI. This CDR3 spans 16 amino acids. The CDR3 sequence is CASCGWGGGARETQYF. The CDR3 DNA follows: TGTGCCAGCTGTGGCTGGGGCGGGGGGGCCCGGGAGACCCAGTACTTC.